Listed below are T cell receptor beta chains from one sample, sequenced in a study of T cell repertoires in cytomegalovirus infection. TCRdb redid the calling of the reads with MiXCR, one entry per CDR3 protein. In the table there are 100,000 or so distinct CDR3 sequences, 23% of which are singletons. Sequenced sample: CD8+ T cells from PBMCs. All receptors come from a human donor in good health (CMV status not recorded). Some clones in this sample may be carry-over from other donors' samples. The CDR3 runs from the conserved cysteine through the conserved F or W. A D gene is named only where the DNA matches it firmly. Clone size is stated in some rows and not others, as once, few, many or a class when expanded.

D	size	V	J	CDR3	DNA
NA	NA	TRBV28	TRBJ1-5	CASSLSRASNQPQHF	TGTGCCAGCAGTTTGAGCAGGGCTAGCAATCAGCCCCAGCATTTT
NA	many	TRBV7-9	TRBJ1-1	CASSSPVPGQAFF	TGTGCCAGCAGCTCCCCTGTCCCCGGTCAAGCTTTCTTT
TRBD1	NA	TRBV10-1	TRBJ2-4	CASSRTGEEDIQYF	TGCGCCAGCAGTCGGACAGGTGAAGAGGACATTCAGTACTTC
TRBD1	NA	TRBV7-6	TRBJ2-5	CASQGEETQYF	TGTGCCAGCCAGGGGGAAGAGACCCAGTACTTC
TRBD1	NA	TRBV7-6	TRBJ1-1	CASSPRQGLNTEAFF	TGTGCCAGCAGCCCCAGACAGGGTCTGAACACTGAAGCTTTCTTT
TRBD2	few	TRBV7-9	TRBJ2-1	CASSLASGKSYNEQFF	TGTGCCAGCAGCTTAGCTAGCGGGAAATCCTACAATGAGCAGTTCTTC
NA	many	TRBV15	TRBJ2-4	CATSRDSDRMNIQYF	TGTGCCACCAGCAGAGATTCGGACAGAATGAACATTCAGTACTTC
NA	NA	TRBV5-6	TRBJ1-1	CASSLLGEGTEAFF	TGTGCCAGCAGCTTGCTAGGGGAGGGCACTGAAGCTTTCTTT
NA	few	TRBV6-1	TRBJ2-7	CASTEGGISYEQYF	TGTGCCAGCACCGAAGGGGGTATCTCCTACGAGCAGTACTTC
NA	NA	TRBV30	TRBJ1-1	CAWTVMGRMNTEAFF	TGTGCCTGGACTGTGATGGGCAGGATGAACACTGAAGCTTTCTTT
NA	NA	TRBV20-1	TRBJ2-7	CSARDQRGSYEQYF	TGCAGTGCTAGAGATCAAAGGGGCTCCTACGAGCAGTACTTC
TRBD1	NA	TRBV7-8	TRBJ2-2	CASSLDGQGATGELFF	TGTGCCAGCAGCTTAGATGGACAGGGGGCCACCGGGGAGCTGTTTTTT
TRBD2	few	TRBV20-1	TRBJ2-1	CSARDPSGTGSYNEQFF	TGCAGTGCTAGAGATCCTAGCGGGACTGGATCCTACAATGAGCAGTTCTTC
NA	few	TRBV20-1	TRBJ2-3	CSARDPPRGTRTTDTQYF	TGCAGTGCTAGAGACCCCCCGCGGGGCACGAGGACCACAGATACGCAGTATTTT
NA	few	TRBV28	TRBJ2-7	CASSPPRVREQYF	TGTGCCAGCAGTCCCCCCAGGGTCAGAGAGCAGTACTTC
TRBD2	few	TRBV27	TRBJ2-1	CASSFSGGLNEQFF	TGTGCCAGCAGTTTTAGCGGGGGGCTGAATGAGCAGTTCTTC
NA	NA	TRBV29-1	TRBJ2-7	CSVEAQTLGEQYF	TGCAGCGTTGAGGCACAGACTTTGGGGGAGCAGTACTTC
NA	NA	TRBV4-1	TRBJ1-1	CASSHSPTGDTEAFF	TGCGCCAGCAGCCATTCCCCGACGGGGGACACTGAAGCTTTCTTT
TRBD1	many	TRBV12-5	TRBJ2-5	CASGQGAQETQYF	TGTGCTAGTGGGCAGGGGGCTCAAGAGACCCAGTACTTC
NA	few	TRBV6-2/TRBV6-3	TRBJ2-3	CASSFQSGDWDTDTQYF	TGTGCCAGCAGTTTTCAATCAGGGGACTGGGACACAGATACGCAGTATTTT
NA	many	TRBV10-3	TRBJ2-1	CAIRIGNEQFF	TGTGCCATAAGAATTGGCAATGAGCAGTTCTTC
NA	many	TRBV7-2	TRBJ2-5	CASSFHSGGADF	TGTGCCAGCAGCTTCCACTCAGGGGGGGCAGACTTC
NA	NA	TRBV25-1	TRBJ2-2	CASSEEGISTGELFF	TGTGCCAGCAGTGAAGAAGGGATTAGCACCGGGGAGCTGTTTTTT
TRBD1	NA	TRBV5-1	TRBJ1-1	CASSYGDSEAFF	TGCGCCAGCAGCTATGGGGACAGTGAAGCTTTCTTT
NA	NA	TRBV30	TRBJ1-2	CAWSDGQSYGYTF	TGTGCCTGGAGCGACGGACAGTCTTATGGCTACACCTTC
NA	few	TRBV27	TRBJ2-7	CASSLFDGSYEQYF	TGTGCCAGCAGTTTATTCGACGGGTCCTACGAGCAGTACTTC
NA	few	TRBV9	TRBJ1-2	CASSGQFLAF	TGTGCCAGCAGCGGACAGTTTCTCGCCTTC
TRBD1	medium-sized	TRBV28	TRBJ1-5	CASSLVQGGYRPQHF	TGTGCCAGCAGTTTAGTCCAGGGGGGCTATCGGCCCCAGCATTTT
NA	many	TRBV12-3/TRBV12-4	TRBJ2-2	CASSLGGSGELFF	TGTGCCAGCAGTTTGGGTGGATCCGGGGAGCTGTTTTTT
NA	medium-sized	TRBV7-9	TRBJ1-1	CASSPSGGLVTEAFF	TGTGCCAGCAGCCCAAGTGGGGGGCTGGTCACTGAAGCTTTCTTT
NA	many	TRBV12-3/TRBV12-4	TRBJ2-3	CASTTEEDTDTQYF	TGTGCCAGCACCACTGAGGAGGACACAGATACGCAGTATTTT
NA	many	TRBV28	TRBJ2-1	CASSGNSYSEQFF	TGTGCCAGCAGCGGGAACTCCTACAGTGAGCAGTTCTTC
TRBD2	many	TRBV6-2/TRBV6-3	TRBJ2-2	CASSNSGGRTGELFF	TGTGCCAGCAGTAACTCGGGAGGACGGACCGGGGAGCTGTTTTTT
TRBD1	NA	TRBV28	TRBJ1-6	CASSLPDRATSPLHF	TGTGCCAGCAGTTTACCGGACAGGGCGACTTCACCCCTCCACTTT
NA	few	TRBV7-9	TRBJ1-1	CASTPMARGTEAFF	TGTGCCAGCACCCCGATGGCCAGAGGGACTGAAGCTTTCTTT
NA	few	TRBV5-6	TRBJ2-7	CASSLGPDPYEQYF	TGTGCCAGCAGCTTAGGGCCCGATCCCTACGAGCAGTACTTC
NA	many	TRBV7-8	TRBJ1-1	CASSPSTYTNTEAFF	TGTGCCAGCAGCCCCTCGACATACACGAACACTGAAGCTTTCTTT
TRBD1	few	TRBV10-3	TRBJ2-1	CAISESLDRFDEQFF	TGTGCCATCAGTGAGTCATTGGACAGGTTCGATGAGCAGTTCTTC
NA	NA	TRBV4-3	TRBJ1-1	CASSQDGSRYTEAFF	TGCGCCAGCAGCCAAGACGGCAGTCGGTACACTGAAGCTTTCTTT
NA	NA	TRBV7-2	TRBJ1-1	CASSYLTANTEAFF	TGTGCCAGCAGCTATTTAACAGCAAACACTGAAGCTTTCTTT
NA	NA	TRBV11-3	TRBJ2-1	CASSFLDSAYNEQFF	TGTGCCAGCAGCTTCCTAGACTCGGCCTACAATGAGCAGTTCTTC
TRBD1	NA	TRBV6-2/TRBV6-3	TRBJ2-1	CASTTGDEQFF	TGTGCCAGTACTACAGGGGATGAGCAGTTCTTC
TRBD1	NA	TRBV11-2	TRBJ2-5	CASSPRQGANQETQYF	TGTGCCAGCAGCCCCCGACAGGGGGCGAACCAAGAGACCCAGTACTTC
TRBD1	many	TRBV7-9	TRBJ1-1	CASSDTGGGGTEAFF	TGTGCCAGCAGCGATACAGGGGGCGGAGGCACTGAAGCTTTCTTT
NA	NA	TRBV27	TRBJ2-3	CASTGGGVTGTQYF	TGTGCCAGCACGGGGGGCGGGGTCACAGGTACGCAGTATTTT
NA	NA	TRBV9	TRBJ1-1	CASSVGGTEAFF	TGTGCCAGCAGCGTCGGGGGAACTGAAGCTTTCTTT
TRBD1	once	TRBV28	TRBJ2-1	CATQPDRGLNEQFF	TGTGCCACCCAACCGGACAGGGGATTAAATGAGCAGTTCTTC
NA	few	TRBV27	TRBJ1-6	CASSPDRNSPLHF	TGTGCCAGCAGTCCCGACAGGAATTCACCCCTCCACTTT